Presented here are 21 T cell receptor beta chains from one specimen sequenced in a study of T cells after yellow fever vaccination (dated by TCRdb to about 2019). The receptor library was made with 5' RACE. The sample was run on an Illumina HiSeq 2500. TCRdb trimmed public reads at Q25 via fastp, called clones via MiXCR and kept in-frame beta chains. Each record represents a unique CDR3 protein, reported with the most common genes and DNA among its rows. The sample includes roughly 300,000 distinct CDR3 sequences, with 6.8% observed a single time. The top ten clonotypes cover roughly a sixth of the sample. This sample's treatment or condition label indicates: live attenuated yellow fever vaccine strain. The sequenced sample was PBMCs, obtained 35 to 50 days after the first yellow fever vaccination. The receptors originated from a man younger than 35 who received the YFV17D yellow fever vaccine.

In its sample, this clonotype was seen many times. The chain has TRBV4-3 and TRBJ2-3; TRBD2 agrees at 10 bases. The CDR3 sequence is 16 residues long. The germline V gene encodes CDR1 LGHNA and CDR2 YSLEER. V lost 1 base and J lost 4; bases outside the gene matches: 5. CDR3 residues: CASSQVSGGASDTQYF. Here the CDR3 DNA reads TGCGCCAGCAGCCAAGTCAGCGGGGGGGCCTCAGATACGCAGTATTTT.

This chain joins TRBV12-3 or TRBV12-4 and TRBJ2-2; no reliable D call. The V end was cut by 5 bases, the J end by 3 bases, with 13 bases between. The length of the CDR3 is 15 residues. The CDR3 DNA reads TGTGCCAGCAGTCTTAATGACATAGACACCGGGGAGCTGTTTTTT. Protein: CASSLNDIDTGELFF.

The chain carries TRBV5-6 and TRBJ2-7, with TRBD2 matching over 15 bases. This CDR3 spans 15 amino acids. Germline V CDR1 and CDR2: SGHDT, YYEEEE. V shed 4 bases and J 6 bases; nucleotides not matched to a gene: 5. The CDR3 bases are TGTGCCAGCAGCACCGGACTAGCGGGGGGGCGCGAGCAGTACTTC. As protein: CASSTGLAGGREQYF. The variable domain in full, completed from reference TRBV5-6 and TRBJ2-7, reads DAGVTQSPTHLIKTRGQQVTLRCSPKSGHDTVSWYQQALGQGPQFIFQYYEEEERQRGNFPDRFSGHQFPNYSSELNVNALLLGDSALYLCASSTGLAGGREQYFGPGTRLTVT.

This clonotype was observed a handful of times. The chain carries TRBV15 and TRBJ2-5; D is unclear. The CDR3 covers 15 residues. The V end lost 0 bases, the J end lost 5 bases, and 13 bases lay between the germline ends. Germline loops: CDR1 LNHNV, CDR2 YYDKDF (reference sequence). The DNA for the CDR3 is TGTGCCACCAGCAGAGATCCAGGATCTTTGGAGACCCAGTACTTC. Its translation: CATSRDPGSLETQYF.

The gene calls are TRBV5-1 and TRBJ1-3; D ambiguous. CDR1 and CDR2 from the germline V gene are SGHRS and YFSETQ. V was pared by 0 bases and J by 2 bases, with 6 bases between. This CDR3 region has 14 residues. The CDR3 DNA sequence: TGCGCCAGCAGCTTGGAAACTCCTGGAAACACCATATATTTT. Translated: CASSLETPGNTIYF. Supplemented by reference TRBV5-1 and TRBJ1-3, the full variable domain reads KAGVTQTPRYLIKTRGQQVTLSCSPISGHRSVSWYQQTPGQGLQFLFEYFSETQRNKGNFPGRFSGRQFSNSRSEMNVSTLELGDSALYLCASSLETPGNTIYFGEGSWLTVV.

The CDR3 reads CASSSGGGRTYNEQFF. The CDR3 DNA follows: TGTGCCAGCAGCTCAGGGGGGGGCCGCACCTACAATGAGCAGTTCTTC. V and J are TRBV5-8 and TRBJ2-1; possibly TRBD1 or TRBD2 for D (7 bases each). This CDR3 contains 16 residues. Germline lookup yields CDR1 SGHTS and CDR2 YDEGEE. V gave up 3 bases and J gave up 2 bases, with 15 bases separating them.

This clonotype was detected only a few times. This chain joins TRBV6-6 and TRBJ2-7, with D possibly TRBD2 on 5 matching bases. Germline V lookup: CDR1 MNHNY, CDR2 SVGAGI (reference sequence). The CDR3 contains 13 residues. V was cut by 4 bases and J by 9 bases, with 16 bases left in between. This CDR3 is CASSSPGWRVQYF. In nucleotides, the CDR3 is TGTGCCAGCAGTTCCCCCGGTTGGCGGGTGCAGTACTTC.

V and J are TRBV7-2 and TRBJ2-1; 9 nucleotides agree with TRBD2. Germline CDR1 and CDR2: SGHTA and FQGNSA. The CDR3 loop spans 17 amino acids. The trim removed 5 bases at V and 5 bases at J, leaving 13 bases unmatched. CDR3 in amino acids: CASSKSSGGMIDNEQFF. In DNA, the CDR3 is TGTGCCAGCAGCAAAAGTAGCGGGGGCATGATCGACAATGAGCAGTTCTTC.

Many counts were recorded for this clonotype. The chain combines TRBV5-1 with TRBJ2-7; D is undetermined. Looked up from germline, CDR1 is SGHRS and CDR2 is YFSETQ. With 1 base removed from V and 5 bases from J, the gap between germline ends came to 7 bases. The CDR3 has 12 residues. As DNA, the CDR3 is TGCGCCAGCAGCTTGAATGGAAACGAGCAGTACGTC. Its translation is CASSLNGNEQYV.

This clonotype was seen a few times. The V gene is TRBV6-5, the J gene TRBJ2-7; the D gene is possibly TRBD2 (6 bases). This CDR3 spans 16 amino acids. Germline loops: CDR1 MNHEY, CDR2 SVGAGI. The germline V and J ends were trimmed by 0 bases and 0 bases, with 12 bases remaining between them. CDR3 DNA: TGTGCCAGCAGTTACTCGTTGGGGGGTCCCTCCTACGAGCAGTACTTC. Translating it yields CASSYSLGGPSYEQYF.

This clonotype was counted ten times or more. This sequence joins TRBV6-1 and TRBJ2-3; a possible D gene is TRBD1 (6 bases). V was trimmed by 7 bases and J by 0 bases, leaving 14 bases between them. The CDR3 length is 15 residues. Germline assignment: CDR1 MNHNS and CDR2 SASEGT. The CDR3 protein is CASIPYRASTDTQYF. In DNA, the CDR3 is TGTGCCAGCATCCCCTACAGGGCTAGCACAGATACGCAGTATTTT.

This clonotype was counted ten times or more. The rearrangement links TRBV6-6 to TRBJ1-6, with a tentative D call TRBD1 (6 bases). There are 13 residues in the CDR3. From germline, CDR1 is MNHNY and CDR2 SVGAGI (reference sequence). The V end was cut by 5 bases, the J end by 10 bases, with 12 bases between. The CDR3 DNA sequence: TGTGCCAGCAGTACGACAGGTATCTCACCCCTCCACTTT. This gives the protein CASSTTGISPLHF.

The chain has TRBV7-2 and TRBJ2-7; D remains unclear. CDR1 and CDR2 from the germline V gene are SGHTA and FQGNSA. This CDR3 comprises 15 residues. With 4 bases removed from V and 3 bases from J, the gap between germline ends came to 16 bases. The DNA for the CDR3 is TGTGCCAGCAGCTCGTCACAGAACGCTAACTACGAGCAGTACTTC. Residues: CASSSSQNANYEQYF.

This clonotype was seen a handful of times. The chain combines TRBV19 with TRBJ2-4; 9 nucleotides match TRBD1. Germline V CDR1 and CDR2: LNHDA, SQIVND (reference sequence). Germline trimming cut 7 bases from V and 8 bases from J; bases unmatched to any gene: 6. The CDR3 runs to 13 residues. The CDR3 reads CASTQGQGDIQYF. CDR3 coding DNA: TGTGCCAGTACCCAGGGACAGGGTGACATTCAGTACTTC.

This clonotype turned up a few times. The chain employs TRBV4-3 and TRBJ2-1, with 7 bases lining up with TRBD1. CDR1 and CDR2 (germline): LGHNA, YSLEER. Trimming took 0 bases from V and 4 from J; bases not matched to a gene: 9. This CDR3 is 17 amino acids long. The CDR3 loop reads CASSQDLFGTAYNEQFF. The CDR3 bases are TGCGCCAGCAGCCAAGATCTCTTCGGGACAGCTTACAATGAGCAGTTCTTC.

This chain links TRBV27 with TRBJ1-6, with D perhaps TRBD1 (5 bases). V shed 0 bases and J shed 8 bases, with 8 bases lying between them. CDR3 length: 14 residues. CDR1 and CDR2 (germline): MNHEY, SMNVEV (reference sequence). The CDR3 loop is CASSLSGDDSPLHF. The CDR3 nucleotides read TGTGCCAGCAGTTTATCAGGGGATGATTCACCCCTCCACTTT.

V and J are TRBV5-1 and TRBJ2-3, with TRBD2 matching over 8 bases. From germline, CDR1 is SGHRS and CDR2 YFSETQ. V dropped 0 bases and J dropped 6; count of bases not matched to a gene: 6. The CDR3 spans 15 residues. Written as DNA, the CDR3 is TGCGCCAGCAGCTTGGGGAGCGGGGGTTCGGATACGCAGTATTTT. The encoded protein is CASSLGSGGSDTQYF.

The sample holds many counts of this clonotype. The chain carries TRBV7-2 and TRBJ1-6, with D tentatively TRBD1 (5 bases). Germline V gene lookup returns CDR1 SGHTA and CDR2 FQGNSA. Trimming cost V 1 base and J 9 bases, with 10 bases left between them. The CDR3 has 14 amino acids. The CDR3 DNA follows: TGTGCCAGCAGCTTAGAGGGACCCACTTCACCCCTCCACTTT. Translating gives CASSLEGPTSPLHF.

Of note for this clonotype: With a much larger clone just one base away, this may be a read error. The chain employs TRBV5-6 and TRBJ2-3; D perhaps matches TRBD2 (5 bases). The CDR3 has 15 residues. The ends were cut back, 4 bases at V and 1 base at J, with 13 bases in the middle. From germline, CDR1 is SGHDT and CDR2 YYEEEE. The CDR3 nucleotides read TGTGCCAGCAGCCCCGGGATTAGCGGCACAGATACGCAGTATTTT. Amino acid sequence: CASSPGISGTDTQYF.

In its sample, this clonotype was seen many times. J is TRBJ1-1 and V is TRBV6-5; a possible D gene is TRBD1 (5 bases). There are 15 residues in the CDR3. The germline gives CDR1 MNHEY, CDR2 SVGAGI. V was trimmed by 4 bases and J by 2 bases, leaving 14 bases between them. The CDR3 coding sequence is TGTGCCAGCAGTTTCCCGACGGGACGTAACACTGAAGCTTTCTTT. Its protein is CASSFPTGRNTEAFF.

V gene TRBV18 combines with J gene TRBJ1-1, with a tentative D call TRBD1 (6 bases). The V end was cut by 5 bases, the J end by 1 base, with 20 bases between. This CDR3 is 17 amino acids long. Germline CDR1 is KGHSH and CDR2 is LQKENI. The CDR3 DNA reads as TGTGCCAGCTCATCTTCCGGGACACCGACTTCGAACACTGAAGCTTTCTTT. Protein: CASSSSGTPTSNTEAFF.